The next 30 T cell receptor beta chains were all read from a single sample in a study of T-cell memory formation after mild COVID-19. TCRdb re-called the 5' RACE reads through MiXCR, storing one row per CDR3 protein. The table has more than 250,000 distinct CDR3 sequences, more than 15% seen once. The specimen was PBMCs or a T cell subset sorted from them (not recorded which). All receptors derive from a man aged 18-30 years who had mild COVID-19 (a few samples of this study predate the infection). Cell type and time point are not known.

The chain employs TRBV6-5 and TRBJ1-5; TRBD1 is a possible D gene (6 bases). The CDR3 extends over 11 amino acids. The V end lost 6 bases, the J end lost 12 bases, and 12 bases lay between the germline ends. Germline loops: CDR1 MNHEY, CDR2 SVGAGI. CDR3 sequence reads: CASRQGSVQHF. In nucleotides, the CDR3 is TGTGCCAGCAGACAGGGCTCGGTCCAGCATTTT.

A few counts support this clonotype. The chain combines TRBV4-3 with TRBJ2-7; 8 bases line up with TRBD1. Germline-derived CDR1 and CDR2 are LGHNA and YSLEER. Trimming cost V 4 bases and J 4 bases; bases outside gene matches: 9. This CDR3 region has 15 residues. The CDR3 DNA is TGCGCCAGCAGCCCTTTTCTCGGACAGGGATACGAGCAGTACTTC. Residues: CASSPFLGQGYEQYF.

This clonotype was seen only a few times. The rearrangement uses TRBV6-2 or TRBV6-3 and TRBJ2-3; 9 positions match TRBD1. CDR3 size: 17 residues. V trimming: 6 bases; J trimming: 0 bases; junction bases outside the gene matches: 10. Germline CDR1 and CDR2: MNHEY and SVGEGT. This CDR3 is CASRYNPGTGSTDTQYF. The CDR3 coding sequence is TGTGCCAGCAGATATAACCCCGGGACAGGGAGCACAGATACGCAGTATTTT.

The chain has TRBV30 and TRBJ1-6; D gene uncertain. Germline-derived CDR1 and CDR2 are GTSNPN and SVGIG (reference sequence). The length of the CDR3 is 13 residues. V was clipped by 4 bases and J by 9 bases, with 13 bases between them. The CDR3 sequence is CAWNAGGGSPLHF. The CDR3 DNA follows: TGTGCCTGGAATGCAGGTGGTGGTTCACCCCTCCACTTT.

The chain recombines TRBV5-1 with TRBJ2-7; 8 bases fit TRBD1. Germline V gene sequence: CDR1 SGHRS, CDR2 YFSETQ. V was pared by 4 bases and J by 6 bases, with 6 bases of the junction left unmatched. This CDR3 has 13 amino acids. DNA for the CDR3: TGCGCCAGCAGCCTATTCGGACAGGGCGAGCAGTACGTC. Protein: CASSLFGQGEQYV.

This clonotype was picked up many times. In nucleotides, the CDR3 is TGTGCCAGCAGTTTAGCTCGGAATGAGCAGTTCTTC. Amino acids: CASSLARNEQFF. This chain uses TRBV12-3 or TRBV12-4 with TRBJ2-1, with no clear D. There are 12 residues in the CDR3. V lost 0 bases and J lost 7, with 4 bases in between.

CDR3 nucleotides: TGTGCCAGCAGTGCACAGGGGACCGCGGGCAATGAGCAGTTCTTC. It translates to CASSAQGTAGNEQFF. The chain joins TRBV12-3 or TRBV12-4 to TRBJ2-1; TRBD1 matches 7 bases. This CDR3 spans 15 amino acids. V lost 5 bases and J lost 6; bases outside the gene matches: 10.

This clonotype was recorded many times. The chain employs TRBV7-9 and TRBJ2-1; D tentatively reads TRBD1 or TRBD2 (5 bases each). The CDR3 is made up of 12 amino acids. V was clipped by 9 bases and J by 4 bases, with 10 bases between them. CDR1 SEHNR and CDR2 FQNEAQ come from the germline V gene (reference sequence). The CDR3 nucleotides are TGTGCCAGTAGCGACAGTTACAATGAGCAGTTCTTC. This encodes CASSDSYNEQFF.

The rearrangement joins TRBV7-2 to TRBJ2-1; possible D gene TRBD1, 6 bases. V was trimmed by 0 bases and J by 5 bases, leaving 11 bases between them. Looked up from germline, CDR1 is SGHTA and CDR2 is FQGNSA. This CDR3 is built from 15 residues. This CDR3 reads CASSLANRADNEQFF. The CDR3 bases are TGTGCCAGCAGCTTAGCAAACAGGGCCGACAATGAGCAGTTCTTC.

This clonotype came up a few times. V and J are TRBV11-2 and TRBJ1-2; D is unclear. The germline CDR1 and CDR2 sequences are SGHAT and FQNNGV. The CDR3 spans 13 residues. The V end was cut by 5 bases, the J end by 8 bases, with 15 bases between. In DNA form, the CDR3 reads TGTGCCAGCAGCACCGGGGTCTTCGGGGGCTACACCTTC. It translates to CASSTGVFGGYTF.

The V gene is TRBV6-5, the J gene TRBJ1-5, with TRBD1 matching over 7 bases. Germline assignment: CDR1 MNHEY and CDR2 SVGAGI. CDR3 length: 15 amino acids. Unmatched junction bases numbered 3, after V lost 4 bases and J lost 0 bases. CDR3 loop: CASSLDRNSNQPQHF. CDR3 bases: TGTGCCAGCAGTTTGGACAGGAATAGCAATCAGCCCCAGCATTTT.

The chain is built from TRBV5-1 and TRBJ2-5; 14 nucleotides match TRBD2. This CDR3 is 18 amino acids long. Germline CDR1 is SGHRS and CDR2 is YFSETQ. The V gene end was trimmed by 1 base and the J gene end by 4 bases; junction bases not matched to a gene: 9. The CDR3 spells CASSLLPAGTSGGETQYF. CDR3 sequence (DNA): TGCGCCAGCAGCTTGTTACCAGCCGGGACTAGCGGGGGAGAGACCCAGTACTTC.

A few counts support this clonotype. This rearrangement joins TRBV18 to TRBJ2-5, with a possible D match to TRBD2 (6 bases). Germline lookup yields CDR1 KGHSH and CDR2 LQKENI. The CDR3 length is 14 residues. V was cut by 4 bases and J by 3 bases, with 12 bases left in between. CDR3 residues: CASSLYRGKETQYF. The CDR3 DNA sequence: TGTGCCAGCTCACTCTACCGGGGGAAAGAGACCCAGTACTTC.

This clonotype was counted a few times. This chain links TRBV11-2 with TRBJ2-3; 7 nucleotides line up with TRBD1. This CDR3 comprises 16 residues. Germline lookup yields CDR1 SGHAT and CDR2 FQNNGV. V shed 5 bases, J shed 0 bases, and the junction held 8 bases outside the gene matches. In DNA, the CDR3 is TGTGCCAGCAGCCCCTGGACAGGTAGCAGCACAGATACGCAGTATTTT. It codes for CASSPWTGSSTDTQYF.

This clonotype was found a few times. The chain uses TRBV28 and TRBJ2-7, with D perhaps being TRBD1 or TRBD2 (5 bases each). Trimming left V 6 bases short and J 1 base short, with 19 bases between. The CDR3 has 16 amino acids. Germline CDR1 and CDR2: MDHEN and SYDVKM. As DNA, the CDR3 is TGTGCCAGCAGGGACACCGGGATCCGGTTATCCTACGAGCAGTACTTC. Translated, it gives CASRDTGIRLSYEQYF.

This clonotype has at least ten counts. This chain links TRBV12-3 or TRBV12-4 with TRBJ1-2; 10 positions match TRBD1. There are 16 residues in the CDR3. The ends lost 2 bases at V and 7 bases at J; junction bases unmatched: 10. For the CDR3, the DNA is TGTGCCAGCAGTTTATCTGTCGTGGGACAGGGGTTTGGCTACACCTTC. Amino acid sequence: CASSLSVVGQGFGYTF.

There are many counts of this clonotype. CDR3 sequence: CASSPQGSHEQFF. The CDR3 bases are TGTGCCAGCAGCCCCCAGGGTAGCCATGAGCAGTTCTTC. The chain couples TRBV6-5 to TRBJ2-1; tentative D call: TRBD1 (5 bases). Between the trimmed V and J ends, which lost 6 bases and 8 bases, there was a span of 14 bases. CDR1 and CDR2 (germline): MNHEY, SVGAGI. There are 13 residues in the CDR3.

This chain joins TRBV5-1 and TRBJ1-1; D perhaps matches TRBD1 (6 bases). V lost 3 bases to trimming and J lost 8 bases, with 17 bases between them. The CDR3 has 14 residues. CDR1 SGHRS and CDR2 YFSETQ come from the germline V gene. Here the CDR3 reads CASSSGQPVTEAFF. The CDR3 nucleotides are TGCGCCAGCAGCTCTGGACAGCCCGTAACAGAAGCTTTCTTT.

This clonotype was counted between two and nine times. This chain joins TRBV5-1 and TRBJ2-5; a possible D gene is TRBD1 (5 bases). There are 13 residues in the CDR3. From germline, CDR1 is SGHRS and CDR2 YFSETQ. Trimming stripped 0 bases from V and 7 bases from J, with 10 bases between. The CDR3 sequence is CASSLEGQGTQYF. CDR3 nucleotide sequence: TGCGCCAGCAGCTTGGAAGGGCAGGGGACCCAGTACTTC.

Only a few counts were recorded for this clonotype. The chain's CDR3 is CSVAGLTYEQYV. CDR3 DNA: TGCAGCGTTGCCGGGCTTACCTACGAGCAGTACGTC. This chain links TRBV29-1 with TRBJ2-7; D not resolved. Germline CDR1 reads SQVTM; CDR2 reads ANQGSEA. The CDR3 totals 12 residues. Trimming removed 4 bases from V and 2 bases from J, with 9 bases in between.

This clonotype was picked up a small number of times. The V and J genes are TRBV4-1 and TRBJ1-5; the D is unclear. The V end lost 0 bases, the J end lost 2 bases, and 14 bases lay between the germline ends. The V gene's germline CDR1 is MGHRA and CDR2 YSYEKL. The CDR3 spans 17 residues. CDR3: CASSQDLPVFGNQPQHF. CDR3 nucleotides: TGCGCCAGCAGCCAAGACCTGCCCGTTTTCGGCAATCAGCCCCAGCATTTT.

In this sample, this clonotype turned up a few times. V is TRBV12-3 or TRBV12-4 and J is TRBJ2-3; the D call may be TRBD1 or TRBD2 (5 bases each). V was pared by 7 bases and J by 3 bases, with 17 bases between. This CDR3 is 15 amino acids long. The CDR3 coding sequence is TGTGCCAGCACCCCGGGACCCCGACATACAGATACGCAGTATTTT. Translation gives CASTPGPRHTDTQYF.

The table lists this clonotype with many counts. This chain joins TRBV7-3 and TRBJ2-2, with D possibly TRBD2 on 6 matching bases. Trimming took off 5 bases at V and 7 bases at J, with 11 bases between the two ends. The V gene's germline CDR1 is SGHTA and CDR2 FQGTGA. The CDR3 length is 13 residues. The CDR3 sequence: CASSRGGDGELFF. CDR3 coding DNA: TGTGCCAGCAGCCGAGGAGGGGACGGGGAGCTGTTTTTT.

The table lists this clonotype with many counts. The gene calls are TRBV5-1 and TRBJ2-3; D not resolved. This CDR3 contains 14 residues. Germline V gene sequence: CDR1 SGHRS, CDR2 YFSETQ. Trimming took off 5 bases at V and 0 bases at J, with 10 bases between the two ends. The CDR3, as DNA: TGCGCCAGCAGTTCCGACGGGAGCACAGATACGCAGTATTTT. It encodes CASSSDGSTDTQYF.

This clonotype was detected a few times. This rearrangement joins TRBV10-3 to TRBJ1-2; tentative D call: TRBD1 (5 bases). Germline V gene sequence: CDR1 ENHRY, CDR2 SYGVKD. The CDR3 spans 15 residues. V lost 4 bases, J lost 7 bases, and 19 bases lay in between. CDR3 residues: CAISGSFGRGSGYTF. DNA of the CDR3: TGTGCCATCAGTGGGTCCTTCGGGCGGGGCTCTGGCTACACCTTC.

The chain combines TRBV14 with TRBJ2-5, with D maybe TRBD1 (6 bases). CDR1 and CDR2 from the germline V gene are SGHDN and FVKESK. The V and J ends lost 2 bases and 7 bases respectively, with 17 bases between them. This CDR3 is built from 15 residues. The CDR3 sequence is CASSQPSEQGRTQYF. For the CDR3, the DNA is TGTGCCAGCAGCCAACCTTCTGAACAGGGAAGGACCCAGTACTTC. The whole variable domain, remainder taken from reference TRBV14 and TRBJ2-5, is EAGVTQFPSHSVIEKGQTVTLRCDPISGHDNLYWYRRVMGKEIKFLLHFVKESKQDESGMPNNRFLAERTGGTYSTLKVQPAELEDSGVYFCASSQPSEQGRTQYFGPGTRLLVL.

The genes are TRBV9 and TRBJ1-2; 7 nucleotides agree with TRBD1. This CDR3 has 15 amino acids. V was pared by 3 bases and J by 1 base, with 6 bases of the junction left unmatched. CDR1 is SGDLS and CDR2 is YYNGEE in the germline V gene. CDR3 sequence: CASSGGQPINYGYTF. The CDR3 DNA reads TGTGCCAGCAGCGGGGGACAGCCTATTAACTATGGCTACACCTTC. Combining the CDR3 with reference TRBV9 and TRBJ1-2 gives the whole variable domain DSGVTQTPKHLITATGQRVTLRCSPRSGDLSVYWYQQSLDQGLQFLIQYYNGEERAKGNILERFSAQQFPDLHSELNLSSLELGDSALYFCASSGGQPINYGYTFGSGTRLTVV.

The V gene is TRBV6-1, the J gene TRBJ1-1; D is uncertain. Deletions cut 7 bases from V and 0 bases from J, with 12 bases between. The CDR3 consists of 14 residues. Germline V gene lookup returns CDR1 MNHNS and CDR2 SASEGT. CDR3 DNA: TGTGCCAGCACCTCCCGGACGCTGAACACTGAAGCTTTCTTT. Its protein product is CASTSRTLNTEAFF.

J is TRBJ2-1 and V is TRBV12-3 or TRBV12-4; 12 positions match TRBD2. J was trimmed by 10 bases and V by 7 bases; bases with no gene match: 5. The CDR3 sequence is 13 residues long. For the CDR3, the DNA is TGTGCCAGCAACCTAGCGGGGGGGCTCGAGCAGTTCTTC. It specifies CASNLAGGLEQFF.

This clonotype was picked up a small number of times. Written as DNA, the CDR3 is TGTGCCAGCAGCCCTAGGACAGGGCTAGATTCACCCCTCCACTTT. Translation: CASSPRTGLDSPLHF. The chain recombines TRBV7-2 with TRBJ1-6, with 8 bases that match TRBD1. The V segment lost 5 bases and the J segment 8 bases; nucleotides outside the gene matches: 8. The CDR3 has 15 amino acids. Germline loops: CDR1 SGHTA, CDR2 FQGNSA.